This T cell receptor (beta chain) appears in the sequencing data of a study of blood T cell repertoires in COVID-19. For the study at large: Both acute and convalescent COVID-19 samples were obtained from the United States, Italy and Spain.

Germline V gene sequence: CDR1 SNHLY, CDR2 FYNNEI. Between the trimmed V and J ends, which lost 6 bases and 2 bases, there was a span of 19 bases. This CDR3 comprises 16 residues. Original processing methods: Estimation of nucleated cell counts was performed using reference gene primer amplification. Using immunoSEQ multiplex PCR, the repertoire was profiled, and TCRdb retains in-frame clones only, with some absent. V, J and clone size are taken as reported in that table, and D and trimming were inferred from the DNA itself. The data show 250,000 to 300,000 clones, over 75% seen once. This clone was seen a single time.

The origin of this receptor is a woman in her 70s with COVID-19, enrolled during active disease. The genes are TRBV2 and TRBJ2-5; weak D call: TRBD1 (8 bases). Specimen: peripheral blood. The DNA of the CDR3 is TGTGCCAGCAGACAGGGGGGGGCGCTGGGACAAGAGACCCAGTACTTC. It yields the protein CASRQGGALGQETQYF.